This T cell receptor (beta chain) was profiled in a study of cytomegalovirus exposure and HLA in healthy donors. The CDR3 contains 15 residues. 13 Jbeta primers and 60 Vbeta primers were used for the PCR. Sequencing was performed with immunoSEQ multiplex PCR; in TCRdb, only in-frame clones are kept and a portion is missing. Of roughly 130,000 clones listed, more than 70% are singletons. Investigators did not record CMV serostatus for this donor. Material for sequencing was PBMCs. The clonotype comes from a human donor in good health. The chain uses TRBV21-1 and TRBJ2-5; the D call TRBD1 from the table was never checked on the DNA. TRBV21-1 is designated a pseudogene. The CDR3 nucleotides are TGTGCCAGCAGCAACCACACAGGTTGGCGAGAGACCCAGTACTTC. The encoded protein is CASSNHTGWRETQYF.